This T cell receptor (beta chain) was captured by sequencing in a study of shared clonotypes between healthy human individuals. The study's findings and limits: Some naive CD4 clonotypes, 4.5% to 5.5%, turned up in common across a handful of donors.

Generated by immunoSEQ multiplex PCR, the TCRdb table keeps only in-frame clones and is missing some. The repertoire has about 2.1 million clones, about 93% of them found once; the top ten carry 1.5% to 2%. Naive CD8 cells comprised CD45RO-negative, CCR7-positively selected cells, excluding terminally differentiated effector memory CD45RA+ cells. Points on this clone: Antigen unknown.

This CDR3 is 14 amino acids long. Germline loops: CDR1 SGHRS, CDR2 YFSETQ. V lost 0 bases and J 0 bases, leaving 6 bases between the germline ends. The TCR sequence derives from a man aged 18 to 30 in good health. Some clones in this sample may be carry-over from other donors' samples. The sample consisted of naive CD8+ T cells from PBMCs. The chain couples TRBV5-1 to TRBJ1-1; D call uncertain. This CDR3 reads CASSLEILNTEAFF. CDR3 sequence (DNA): TGCGCCAGCAGCTTGGAGATTTTGAACACTGAAGCTTTCTTT.